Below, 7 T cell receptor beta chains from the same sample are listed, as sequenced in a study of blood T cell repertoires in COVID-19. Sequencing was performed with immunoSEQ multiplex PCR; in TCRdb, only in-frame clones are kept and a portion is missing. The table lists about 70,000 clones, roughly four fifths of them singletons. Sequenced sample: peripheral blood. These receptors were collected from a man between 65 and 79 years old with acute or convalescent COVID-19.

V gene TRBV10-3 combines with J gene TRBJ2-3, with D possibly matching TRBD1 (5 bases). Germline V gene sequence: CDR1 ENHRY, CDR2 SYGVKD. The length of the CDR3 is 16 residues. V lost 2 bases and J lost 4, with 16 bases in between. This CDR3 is CAISEVLRNRSDTQYF. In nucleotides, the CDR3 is TGTGCCATCAGTGAGGTCCTCAGGAACAGGTCAGATACGCAGTATTTT.

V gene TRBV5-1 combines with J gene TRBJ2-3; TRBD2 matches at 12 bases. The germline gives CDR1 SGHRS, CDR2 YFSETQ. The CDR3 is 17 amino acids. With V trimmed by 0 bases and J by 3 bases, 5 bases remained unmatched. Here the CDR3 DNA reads TGCGCCAGCAGCTTGGGTCTAGCGGGAGGGCCTACAGATACGCAGTATTTT. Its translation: CASSLGLAGGPTDTQYF.

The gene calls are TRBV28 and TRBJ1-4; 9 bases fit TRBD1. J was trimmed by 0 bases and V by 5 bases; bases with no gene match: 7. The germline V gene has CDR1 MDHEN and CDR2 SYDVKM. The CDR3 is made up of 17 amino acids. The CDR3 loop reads CASSGTGPMTTNEKLFF. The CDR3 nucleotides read TGTGCCAGCAGTGGGACAGGGCCTATGACAACTAATGAAAAACTGTTTTTT.

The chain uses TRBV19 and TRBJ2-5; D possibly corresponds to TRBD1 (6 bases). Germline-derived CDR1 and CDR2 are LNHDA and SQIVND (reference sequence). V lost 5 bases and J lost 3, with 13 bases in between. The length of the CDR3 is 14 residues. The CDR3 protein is CASSGRPGEETQYF. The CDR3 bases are TGTGCCAGTAGTGGACGACCAGGGGAAGAGACCCAGTACTTC.

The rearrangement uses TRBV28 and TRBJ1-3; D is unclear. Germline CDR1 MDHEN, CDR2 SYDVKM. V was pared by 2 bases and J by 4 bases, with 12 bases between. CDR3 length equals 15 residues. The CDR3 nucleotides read TGTGCCAGCAGTTTAGGATCCGGGTCAGGAAACACCATATATTTT. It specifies CASSLGSGSGNTIYF.

The DNA of the CDR3 is TGTGCCAGCAGCTTAGGGAGGGGACAAGAGACCCAGTACTTC. It encodes CASSLGRGQETQYF. The chain uses TRBV7-8 and TRBJ2-5, with a possible D match to TRBD2 (6 bases). V was shortened by 1 base and J by 2 bases, with 8 bases between the two germline ends. This CDR3 region has 14 residues. CDR1 SGHVS and CDR2 FQNEAQ come from the germline V gene.

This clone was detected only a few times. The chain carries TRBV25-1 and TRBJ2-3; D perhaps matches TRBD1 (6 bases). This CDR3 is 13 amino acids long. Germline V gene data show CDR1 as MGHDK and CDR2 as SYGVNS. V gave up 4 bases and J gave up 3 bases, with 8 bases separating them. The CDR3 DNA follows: TGTGCCAGCAGTGCGACAGGAACAGATACGCAGTATTTT. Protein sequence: CASSATGTDTQYF.